These 27 T cell receptor beta chains originate from one sample sequenced in a study of cytomegalovirus exposure and HLA in healthy donors. Primers: 60 Vbeta forward and 13 Jbeta reverse. Only in-frame clones appear in the TCRdb table, and some are missing; sequencing was by immunoSEQ multiplex PCR. The sample shows roughly 99,000 clones, over 60% of them seen only once. The source material was PBMCs. The receptors come from a male donor in good health and CMV-seronegative.

The sample holds a few counts of this clone. This chain uses TRBV6-5 with TRBJ1-1; no reliable D call. The CDR3 runs 15 residues. Germline CDR1 and CDR2: MNHEY and SVGAGI. Trimming stripped 10 bases from V and 2 bases from J, with 20 bases between. CDR3 residues: CATEAGNGLNTEAFF. The CDR3 coding sequence is TGTGCCACCGAGGCGGGGAATGGTTTAAACACTGAAGCTTTCTTT.

V gene TRBV5-1 combines with J gene TRBJ2-1; 7 bases match TRBD2. The V gene's germline CDR1 is SGHRS and CDR2 YFSETQ. Trimming removed 4 bases from V and 5 bases from J; junction bases left unmatched: 9. CDR3 size: 15 residues. Written as DNA, the CDR3 is TGCGCCAGCAGCCCCTTCCCTACTAGCGACAATGAGCAGTTCTTC. Protein: CASSPFPTSDNEQFF.

The chain combines TRBV5-1 with TRBJ2-7; TRBD1 agrees at 10 bases. Germline trimming cut 0 bases from V and 7 bases from J; bases unmatched to any gene: 13. This CDR3 is built from 17 residues. From germline, CDR1 is SGHRS and CDR2 YFSETQ. The CDR3 sequence: CASSLAIGAGQGWEQYF. As DNA, the CDR3 is TGCGCCAGCAGCTTGGCCATCGGAGCGGGACAGGGGTGGGAGCAGTACTTC.

The rearrangement joins TRBV7-9 to TRBJ2-1; 9 bases line up with TRBD2. CDR1 is SEHNR, CDR2 FQNEAQ, per germline (reference sequence). Trimming removed 5 bases from V and 3 bases from J; junction bases left unmatched: 5. The CDR3 has 15 amino acids. The CDR3 loop reads CASSPLAGDYNEQFF. In DNA, the CDR3 is TGTGCCAGCAGCCCGTTAGCGGGAGACTACAATGAGCAGTTCTTC.

This rearrangement joins TRBV6-1 to TRBJ2-5, with TRBD1 matching over 9 bases. The V and J ends lost 4 bases and 6 bases, in that order; junction bases with no gene match: 6. This CDR3 contains 14 residues. CDR1 is MNHNS and CDR2 is SASEGT in the germline V gene. As DNA, the CDR3 is TGTGCCAGCAGTGGGGGCGGACAGGGGAAGACCCAGTACTTC. Residues: CASSGGGQGKTQYF.

A single count supports this clone. The chain joins TRBV7-2 to TRBJ2-1; 13 nucleotides align to TRBD2. The germline gives CDR1 SGHTA, CDR2 FQGNSA. The CDR3 consists of 15 residues. The V segment lost 5 bases and the J segment 6 bases; nucleotides outside the gene matches: 4. The CDR3 DNA is TGTGCCAGCAGCCAAGGACTAGCGGGAGCCAATGAGCAGTTCTTC. Residues: CASSQGLAGANEQFF.

This clone appeared once. This chain connects TRBV30 to TRBJ1-1, with 7 bases lining up with TRBD1. The CDR3 spans 11 residues. Germline CDR1 reads GTSNPN; CDR2 reads SVGIG (reference sequence). In nucleotides, the CDR3 is TGTGCTCGGAGGGGGCGAAGGGAAGCTTTCTTT. It codes for CARRGRREAFF.

The chain has TRBV6-5 and TRBJ1-1, with 7 bases lining up with TRBD1. CDR3 length: 14 amino acids. Germline CDR1 and CDR2: MNHEY and SVGAGI. V lost 6 bases to trimming and J lost 0 bases; unmatched junction nucleotides: 4. The CDR3 DNA follows: TGTGCCAGCAGACAGACAGGGATGAACACTGAAGCTTTCTTT. Translation gives CASRQTGMNTEAFF.

V gene TRBV4-1 combines with J gene TRBJ2-3, with 12 bases aligning to TRBD2. The V gene end was trimmed by 1 base and the J gene end by 1 base; junction bases not matched to a gene: 6. Germline-derived CDR1 and CDR2 are MGHRA and YSYEKL. The CDR3 has 18 residues. CDR3 coding DNA: TGCGCCAGCAGCCAAGGGACTAGCGGGATTATTGGCACAGATACGCAGTATTTT. Translation: CASSQGTSGIIGTDTQYF.

The sample holds a few counts of this clone. The chain has TRBV4-2 and TRBJ2-4; TRBD2 might be the D (6 bases). CDR3 length: 14 residues. Per germline, CDR1 LGHNA and CDR2 YNFKEQ. V was cut by 6 bases and J by 3 bases, with 12 bases left in between. The CDR3 here is CASRRAGDKNIQYF. The CDR3, as DNA: TGTGCCAGCAGACGAGCGGGTGACAAAAACATTCAGTACTTC.

This clone came up once. The chain couples TRBV28 to TRBJ1-6; 7 bases are a match to TRBD1. The CDR3 totals 16 residues. V dropped 6 bases and J dropped 8; count of bases not matched to a gene: 13. The V gene's germline CDR1 is MDHEN and CDR2 SYDVKM. CDR3 residues: CASSSFDDRAHSPLHF. In DNA form, the CDR3 reads TGTGCCAGCAGCTCCTTTGACGACAGGGCCCATTCACCCCTCCACTTT.

The chain couples TRBV28 to TRBJ2-1; 11 nucleotides match TRBD2. The V and J ends lost 5 bases and 6 bases, in that order; junction bases with no gene match: 6. CDR1 is MDHEN and CDR2 is SYDVKM in the germline V gene. The length of the CDR3 is 15 residues. Here the CDR3 reads CASSRATSGSNEQFF. The CDR3 DNA follows: TGTGCCAGCAGTAGAGCCACTAGCGGGAGCAATGAGCAGTTCTTC.

The gene calls are TRBV13 and TRBJ2-5; D remains ambiguous. CDR3 length equals 13 residues. Germline V gene lookup returns CDR1 PRHDT and CDR2 FYEKMQ (reference sequence). With 1 base removed from V and 5 bases from J, the gap between germline ends came to 8 bases. The DNA of the CDR3 is TGTGCCAGCAGCTTAGACTCCGGGGAGACCCAGTACTTC. It codes for CASSLDSGETQYF.

In its sample, this clone was seen once. The chain carries TRBV7-9 and TRBJ2-7, with D possibly matching TRBD1 (6 bases). The length of the CDR3 is 15 residues. Germline V gene lookup returns CDR1 SEHNR and CDR2 FQNEAQ (reference sequence). Trimming took 1 base from V and 5 from J, leaving 15 bases between them. The CDR3: CASSLERGNMDEQYF. CDR3 nucleotides: TGTGCCAGCAGCTTAGAAAGGGGGAACATGGACGAGCAGTACTTC.

The rearrangement links TRBV9 to TRBJ1-4; possible D gene TRBD1, 6 bases. The CDR3 contains 15 residues. Deletions cut 3 bases from V and 3 bases from J, with 12 bases between. Germline V gives CDR1 SGDLS, CDR2 YYNGEE. In DNA, the CDR3 is TGTGCCAGCAGCGAGCGACAGGCCCCTAATGAAAAACTGTTTTTT. Protein product: CASSERQAPNEKLFF.

Notes on this clone: This sample also contains other DNA sequences that code for the same CDR3. The rearrangement uses TRBV7-9 and TRBJ2-6; TRBD1 might be the D (6 bases). The CDR3 contains 15 residues. V lost 5 bases to trimming and J lost 4 bases, with 12 bases between them. Germline V gives CDR1 SEHNR, CDR2 FQNEAQ (reference sequence). CDR3 DNA sequence: TGTGCCAGCAGCCCTACAGGGCCCGGGGCCAACGTCCTGACTTTC. Residues: CASSPTGPGANVLTF.

The rearrangement joins TRBV28 to TRBJ1-5, with D unclear. The length of the CDR3 is 16 residues. Trimming took off 8 bases at V and 7 bases at J, with 24 bases between the two ends. CDR1 is MDHEN, CDR2 SYDVKM, per germline. CDR3 region: CASPPPTGKRLQPQHF. CDR3 sequence (DNA): TGTGCCAGCCCTCCACCCACGGGGAAACGGTTGCAGCCCCAGCATTTT. The full variable domain, rest sourced from reference TRBV28 and TRBJ1-5, is DVKVTQSSRYLVKRTGEKVFLECVQDMDHENMFWYRQDPGLGLRLIYFSYDVKMKEKGDIPEGYSVSREKKERFSLILESASTNQTSMYLCASPPPTGKRLQPQHFGDGTRLSIL.

The chain couples TRBV28 to TRBJ1-5; 7 positions match TRBD1. After removal of 5 bases from V and 2 bases from J, the junction contained 9 bases not matched to a gene. The CDR3 has 16 residues. Per the germline V gene, CDR1 is MDHEN and CDR2 is SYDVKM. The CDR3 loop is CASSELQGIGNQPQHF. CDR3 DNA: TGTGCCAGCAGTGAATTACAGGGGATAGGCAATCAGCCCCAGCATTTT.

The chain carries TRBV5-1 and TRBJ2-3; 12 bases line up with TRBD2. Looked up from germline, CDR1 is SGHRS and CDR2 is YFSETQ. V gave up 4 bases and J gave up 3 bases; unmatched junction bases: 6. This CDR3 is 16 amino acids long. The CDR3 loop reads CASSRLAGVGTDTQYF. CDR3 sequence (DNA): TGCGCCAGCAGCAGACTAGCGGGAGTCGGTACAGATACGCAGTATTTT.

The chain couples TRBV7-8 to TRBJ2-1; TRBD2 matches at 9 bases. Germline loops: CDR1 SGHVS, CDR2 FQNEAQ. This CDR3 region has 17 residues. V lost 5 bases to trimming and J lost 4 bases; unmatched junction nucleotides: 12. CDR3 in DNA: TGTGCCAGCAGCCCCCACAGGGGCGGGAGGGAATACAATGAGCAGTTCTTC. It codes for CASSPHRGGREYNEQFF.

The V call is TRBV7-9, the J call TRBJ2-7; 16 nucleotides line up with TRBD2. Germline CDR1 reads SEHNR; CDR2 reads FQNEAQ (reference sequence). This CDR3 spans 17 amino acids. The J segment lost 2 bases and the V segment lost 3 bases, leaving 4 bases of the junction unmatched. The CDR3 sequence is CASSLGTSGRDPYEQYF. The CDR3 DNA follows: TGTGCCAGCAGCTTGGGGACTAGCGGGAGGGATCCCTACGAGCAGTACTTC.

V gene TRBV30 combines with J gene TRBJ2-7; 7 bases map to TRBD1. Losses at the gene ends were 1 base for V and 4 bases for J; bases not matched to a gene: 1. Germline-derived CDR1 and CDR2 are GTSNPN and SVGIG (reference sequence). The length of the CDR3 is 12 residues. The CDR3 reads CAWSATGYEQYF. The DNA of the CDR3 is TGTGCCTGGAGTGCGACAGGGTACGAGCAGTACTTC.

V is TRBV30 and J is TRBJ1-2; no firm D call. The CDR3 runs to 12 residues. V lost 3 bases and J lost 11, with 16 bases in between. Germline V gene lookup returns CDR1 GTSNPN and CDR2 SVGIG (reference sequence). CDR3 amino acids: CAWSDTGMGYTF. The CDR3 DNA follows: TGTGCCTGGAGCGATACGGGGATGGGGTACACCTTC. The complete variable domain, with remaining parts taken from reference TRBV30 and TRBJ1-2, reads SQTIHQWPATLVQPVGSPLSLECTVEGTSNPNLYWYRQAAGRGLQLLFYSVGIGQISSEVPQNLSASRPQDRQFILSSKKLLLSDSGFYLCAWSDTGMGYTFGSGTRLTVV.

V and J are TRBV14 and TRBJ2-7; 8 bases are a match to TRBD2. V trimming: 2 bases; J trimming: 2 bases; junction bases outside the gene matches: 23. The germline gives CDR1 SGHDN, CDR2 FVKESK. CDR3 length: 21 amino acids. This CDR3 is CASSQTIGRTEGSGVAYEQYF. In DNA, the CDR3 is TGTGCCAGCAGCCAAACGATCGGCAGAACGGAAGGTAGCGGGGTGGCCTACGAGCAGTACTTC.

V gene TRBV29-1 combines with J gene TRBJ2-7, with TRBD1 matching over 7 bases. The V and J ends lost 4 bases and 0 bases, in that order; junction bases with no gene match: 6. The length of the CDR3 is 14 residues. The germline V gene encodes CDR1 SQVTM and CDR2 ANQGSEA. The CDR3 nucleotides read TGCAGCGTTGCCGGGACAGCAAGCTCCTACGAGCAGTACTTC. Translated, it gives CSVAGTASSYEQYF.

This chain connects TRBV27 to TRBJ2-1; 7 positions match TRBD2. CDR1 and CDR2 (germline): MNHEY, SMNVEV (reference sequence). V dropped 3 bases and J dropped 8; count of bases not matched to a gene: 10. The CDR3 contains 15 residues. CDR3 residues: CASSFIGGSNDEQFF. In DNA form, the CDR3 reads TGTGCCAGCAGTTTCATCGGCGGGAGCAACGATGAGCAGTTCTTC.

Ten or more counts support this clone. The chain employs TRBV2 and TRBJ2-2; perhaps TRBD1 as D (7 bases). Per the germline V gene, CDR1 is SNHLY and CDR2 is FYNNEI. V lost 8 bases and J 4 bases, leaving 17 bases between the germline ends. The CDR3 totals 15 residues. The chain's CDR3 is CASRGRGRSTGELFF. The CDR3 DNA follows: TGTGCCAGCCGAGGCAGGGGGAGGAGCACCGGGGAGCTGTTTTTT. Complete variable domain (other parts from reference TRBV2 and TRBJ2-2): EPEVTQTPSHQVTQMGQEVILRCVPISNHLYFYWYRQILGQKVEFLVSFYNNEISEKSEIFDDQFSVERPDGSNFTLKIRSTKLEDSAMYFCASRGRGRSTGELFFGEGSRLTVL.